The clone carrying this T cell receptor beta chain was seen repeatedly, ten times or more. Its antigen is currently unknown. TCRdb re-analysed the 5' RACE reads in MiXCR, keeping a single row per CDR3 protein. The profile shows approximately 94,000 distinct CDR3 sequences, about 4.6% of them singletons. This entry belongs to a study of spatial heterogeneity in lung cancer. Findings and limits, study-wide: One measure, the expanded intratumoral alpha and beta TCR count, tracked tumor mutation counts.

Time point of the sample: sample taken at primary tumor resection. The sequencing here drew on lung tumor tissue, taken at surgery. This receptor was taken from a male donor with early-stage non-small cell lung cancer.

CDR3 amino acids: CASTKGWQGDQPQHF. CDR3 nucleotide sequence: TGTGCCAGCACCAAAGGATGGCAGGGCGATCAGCCCCAGCATTTT. The chain employs TRBV6-1 and TRBJ1-5, with D perhaps TRBD1 (5 bases). The germline V gene has CDR1 MNHNS and CDR2 SASEGT. The length of the CDR3 is 15 residues. Trimming stripped 7 bases from V and 5 bases from J, with 18 bases between.